This T cell receptor beta chain was sequenced for a study of blood T cell repertoires in COVID-19. In the source study's methods: Nucleated cell number was recorded as an estimate derived from reference gene primer amplification. TCRdb's copy holds only in-frame clones and misses some; the assay was immunoSEQ multiplex PCR. Clone size and V and J calls were adopted from that table, with D and trimming inferred from the DNA. The data contain 200,000 to 250,000 clones, around 91% of them seen just once; the ten biggest clones take up around 4.8%. Germline V CDR1 and CDR2: SGHRS, YFSETQ. V lost 4 bases to trimming and J lost 5 bases; unmatched junction nucleotides: 11. This CDR3 spans 15 amino acids.

The sample was peripheral blood. This receptor was obtained from a woman aged 40 to 50 with acute or convalescent COVID-19. The rearrangement joins TRBV5-1 to TRBJ1-2; 7 positions agree with TRBD1. CDR3 protein: CASSPGFGTDYGYTF. DNA for the CDR3: TGCGCCAGCAGCCCTGGATTCGGGACAGATTATGGCTACACCTTC.